These 30 T cell receptor beta chains were sequenced from one sample in a study of shared clonotypes between healthy human individuals. Clones were sequenced by immunoSEQ multiplex PCR, and TCRdb holds only the in-frame ones, with some missing. The profile covers about a million clones, with 60% to 85% appearing a single time and about 1.5% taken by the ten largest. The sequenced sample consisted of memory CD4+ T cells sorted from blood. The subset here: CD45RA-negative fraction. The receptors shown here come from a man younger than 35 in good health.

At least ten counts were recorded for this clone. The V call is TRBV19, the J call TRBJ1-2; 8 bases align to TRBD1. The CDR3 is 15 residues long. The V segment lost 3 bases and the J segment 0 bases; nucleotides outside the gene matches: 3. In germline, CDR1 is LNHDA, CDR2 SQIVND (reference sequence). CDR3 sequence: CASSIGTGPNYGYTF. The CDR3, as DNA: TGTGCCAGTAGTATTGGGACAGGTCCTAACTATGGCTACACCTTC.

The chain employs TRBV25-1 and TRBJ2-5; D is uncertain. The CDR3 loop spans 13 amino acids. V gave up 3 bases and J gave up 5 bases, with 10 bases separating them. Per germline, CDR1 MGHDK and CDR2 SYGVNS. The chain's CDR3 is CASSDLARETQYF. CDR3 bases: TGTGCCAGCAGTGATCTGGCGCGGGAGACCCAGTACTTC.

V usage is TRBV28 and J usage is TRBJ1-2, with D perhaps TRBD1 (6 bases). V was trimmed by 6 bases and J by 0 bases, leaving 14 bases between them. CDR1 is MDHEN and CDR2 is SYDVKM in the germline V gene. The CDR3 contains 15 residues. The CDR3 DNA follows: TGTGCCAGCAGGTCGACCGGGACACCTAACTATGGCTACACCTTC. It codes for CASRSTGTPNYGYTF.

Turning to this clone: Since a far larger clone is one base different, this is likely a read error. The CDR3 ends on some other residue instead of the conserved phenylalanine or tryptophan, so this is likely a read error. The J gene is TRBJ2-2, the V gene TRBV7-2; no reliable D call. Germline V gene data show CDR1 as SGHTA and CDR2 as FQGNSA. Trimming shortened V by 5 bases and J by 1 base, and 8 bases separated the two germline ends. The CDR3 consists of 14 residues. CDR3 sequence reads: CASSPSKNTGELFL. CDR3 bases: TGTGCCAGCAGCCCTTCGAAGAACACCGGGGAGCTGTTTCTT.

This clone was seen a handful of times. V and J are TRBV30 and TRBJ1-4, with TRBD1 matching over 9 bases. Germline CDR1 reads GTSNPN; CDR2 reads SVGIG (reference sequence). The CDR3 loop spans 15 amino acids. With V trimmed by 4 bases and J by 7 bases, 10 bases remained unmatched. Here the CDR3 DNA reads TGTGCCTGGACCCCGGGACAGGGAAGGAGTGAAAAACTGTTTTTT. Its translation: CAWTPGQGRSEKLFF.

This chain uses TRBV5-1 with TRBJ1-2; 7 nucleotides line up with TRBD1. Germline V gene data show CDR1 as SGHRS and CDR2 as YFSETQ. The CDR3 contains 16 residues. Trimming cost V 4 bases and J 0 bases; bases outside gene matches: 9. The CDR3, as DNA: TGCGCCAGCAGCCGAGGGGACAGCCAAGCTAACTATGGCTACACCTTC. Translated: CASSRGDSQANYGYTF.

The chain recombines TRBV28 with TRBJ1-5, with a weak D call TRBD1 (5 bases). V shed 5 bases and J shed 1 base, with 15 bases lying between them. Germline values: CDR1 MDHEN, CDR2 SYDVKM. The CDR3 spans 16 residues. CDR3 in amino acids: CASSPRDFGSNQPQHF. CDR3 nucleotide sequence: TGTGCCAGCAGTCCAAGGGACTTTGGAAGCAATCAGCCCCAGCATTTT.

The chain recombines TRBV30 with TRBJ2-3, with D uncertain. CDR1 and CDR2 (germline): GTSNPN, SVGIG (reference sequence). V lost 0 bases and J lost 0, with 7 bases in between. The CDR3 covers 14 residues. The DNA of the CDR3 is TGTGCCTGGAGTGTCGGCATGAGCACAGATACGCAGTATTTT. It specifies CAWSVGMSTDTQYF.

The chain employs TRBV4-3 and TRBJ2-5; D is ambiguous. CDR1 is LGHNA and CDR2 is YSLEER in the germline V gene. Trimming took off 5 bases at V and 4 bases at J, with 11 bases between the two ends. The CDR3 is 13 amino acids. The CDR3 loop is CASSVQVTETQYF. The CDR3 DNA is TGCGCCAGCAGCGTCCAAGTAACAGAGACCCAGTACTTC.

The chain is built from TRBV9 and TRBJ2-7; the match to TRBD1 covers 7 bases. V gave up 0 bases and J gave up 3 bases; unmatched junction bases: 15. This CDR3 region has 18 residues. CDR1 is SGDLS and CDR2 is YYNGEE in the germline V gene. The CDR3 loop is CASSVDRVGGQKFYEQYF. The CDR3 DNA is TGTGCCAGCAGCGTAGATAGGGTAGGGGGACAGAAATTCTACGAGCAGTACTTC.

The chain links TRBV4-1 to TRBJ2-1; D remains ambiguous. The germline V gene encodes CDR1 MGHRA and CDR2 YSYEKL. Trimming stripped 0 bases from V and 0 bases from J, with 3 bases between. CDR3 length: 14 amino acids. In DNA, the CDR3 is TGCGCCAGCAGCCAAGATTTCTCCTACAATGAGCAGTTCTTC. Protein sequence: CASSQDFSYNEQFF.

The chain employs TRBV6-5 and TRBJ2-7, with a weak D call TRBD1 (6 bases). Trimming left V 4 bases short and J 4 bases short, with 11 bases between. The CDR3 covers 13 residues. Germline CDR1 reads MNHEY; CDR2 reads SVGAGI. The CDR3 sequence: CASSSSGEYEQYF. The CDR3 nucleotides read TGTGCCAGCAGTTCGTCAGGGGAATACGAGCAGTACTTC.

Only one count was recorded for this clone. For the CDR3, the DNA is TGTGCCAGCAGCTTAGGTCGCAGGGAGGACGAAAAACTGTTTTTT. It specifies CASSLGRREDEKLFF. This rearrangement joins TRBV7-2 to TRBJ1-4; the D gene is possibly TRBD1 (5 bases). Per germline, CDR1 SGHTA and CDR2 FQGNSA. Trimming shortened V by 1 base and J by 8 bases, and 14 bases separated the two germline ends. The CDR3 consists of 15 residues.

This clone was picked up one time. This sequence joins TRBV7-8 and TRBJ2-1, with D tentatively TRBD1 or TRBD2 (5 bases each). Germline lookup yields CDR1 SGHVS and CDR2 FQNEAQ. The CDR3 spans 16 residues. The V gene lost 5 bases and the J gene lost 6 bases, with 20 bases spanning the gap. As DNA, the CDR3 is TGTGCCAGCAGCCGATCCGGGACCCAATTAGGCAATGAGCAGTTCTTC. This sequence encodes CASSRSGTQLGNEQFF.

The V and J genes are TRBV9 and TRBJ2-2; D is uncertain. The V end lost 2 bases, the J end lost 0 bases, and 11 bases lay between the germline ends. The V gene's germline CDR1 is SGDLS and CDR2 YYNGEE. There are 16 residues in the CDR3. CDR3 residues: CASSVTSHPNTGELFF. CDR3 coding DNA: TGTGCCAGCAGCGTGACCTCTCACCCGAACACCGGGGAGCTGTTTTTT.

This clone occurred a few times. The V and J genes are TRBV10-1 and TRBJ2-7; D gene uncertain. CDR3 length equals 13 residues. The V and J ends lost 4 bases and 2 bases respectively, with 9 bases between them. The V gene's germline CDR1 is WNHNN and CDR2 SYGVQD (reference sequence). This chain's CDR3 is CASSGYKTYEQYF. CDR3 bases: TGCGCCAGCAGTGGGTACAAGACCTACGAGCAGTACTTC.

This clone was detected only once. Compared with germline, one end of the junction differs, possibly owing to a read error. The J gene is TRBJ2-1, the V gene TRBV6-5; tentative D call: TRBD2 (5 bases). Germline V gene lookup returns CDR1 MNHEY and CDR2 SVGAGI. The CDR3 is made up of 11 amino acids. The CDR3: CASSYSGELVF. CDR3 in DNA: TGTGCCAGCAGTTACTCCGGGGAGTTGGTCTTC.

V gene TRBV29-1 combines with J gene TRBJ1-3; no clear D gene. There are 13 residues in the CDR3. Looked up from germline, CDR1 is SQVTM and CDR2 is ANQGSEA. Trimming cost V 2 bases and J 0 bases, with 5 bases left between them. DNA of the CDR3: TGCAGCGTTGAACTGAACTCTGGAAACACCATATATTTT. This codes for CSVELNSGNTIYF.

This clone was seen only once. The J gene is TRBJ1-5, the V gene TRBV19; tentative D call: TRBD1 (6 bases). The CDR3 has 15 amino acids. The V end was cut by 5 bases, the J end by 0 bases, with 11 bases between. Germline V gene data show CDR1 as LNHDA and CDR2 as SQIVND (reference sequence). CDR3 region: CASSSRGYSNQPQHF. The CDR3 DNA follows: TGTGCCAGTAGTTCCAGGGGTTATAGCAATCAGCCCCAGCATTTT.

The J gene is TRBJ2-1, the V gene TRBV27; D not resolved. The CDR3 runs 15 residues. Germline CDR1 reads MNHEY; CDR2 reads SMNVEV (reference sequence). The V and J ends lost 0 bases and 6 bases respectively, with 12 bases between them. The CDR3 loop is CASSLSPTLGNEQFF. The CDR3 nucleotides are TGTGCCAGCAGTTTATCGCCGACCTTGGGCAATGAGCAGTTCTTC.

The CDR3 is CASRQGHNEQFF. DNA of the CDR3: TGTGCCAGCAGACAGGGTCACAATGAGCAGTTCTTC. The chain has TRBV2 and TRBJ2-1, with D possibly TRBD1 on 6 matching bases. Per germline, CDR1 SNHLY and CDR2 FYNNEI. Deletions cut 6 bases from V and 5 bases from J, with 8 bases between. CDR3 length: 12 amino acids.

The chain couples TRBV5-1 to TRBJ2-5; D remains ambiguous. The V gene's germline CDR1 is SGHRS and CDR2 YFSETQ. Trimming took off 1 base at V and 1 base at J, with 5 bases between the two ends. The CDR3 is 13 amino acids. The CDR3 reads CASSLFPQETQYF. CDR3 sequence (DNA): TGCGCCAGCAGCTTGTTTCCCCAAGAGACCCAGTACTTC. The full variable domain, completed using reference TRBV5-1 and TRBJ2-5, is KAGVTQTPRYLIKTRGQQVTLSCSPISGHRSVSWYQQTPGQGLQFLFEYFSETQRNKGNFPGRFSGRQFSNSRSEMNVSTLELGDSALYLCASSLFPQETQYFGPGTRLLVL.

This rearrangement joins TRBV11-2 to TRBJ1-6, with D possibly matching TRBD1 (5 bases). V was trimmed by 0 bases and J by 8 bases, leaving 14 bases between them. This CDR3 spans 16 amino acids. Germline CDR1 reads SGHAT; CDR2 reads FQNNGV. The CDR3 coding sequence is TGTGCCAGCAGCTTAGATCGGCGGGGGACCTATTCACCCCTCCACTTT. As protein: CASSLDRRGTYSPLHF.

This chain joins TRBV5-6 and TRBJ1-3; 8 positions match TRBD1. Trimming took 4 bases from V and 8 from J; bases not matched to a gene: 5. From germline, CDR1 is SGHDT and CDR2 YYEEEE. The CDR3 covers 13 residues. The CDR3 region has the DNA TGTGCCAGCAGCCGACAGGGGTTATACACCATATATTTT. Protein product: CASSRQGLYTIYF.

The V gene is TRBV7-2, the J gene TRBJ1-2; D uncertain. V was shortened by 4 bases and J by 0 bases, with 12 bases between the two germline ends. The germline V gene has CDR1 SGHTA and CDR2 FQGNSA. The length of the CDR3 is 15 residues. This chain's CDR3 is CASSSRTDANYGYTF. Here the CDR3 DNA reads TGTGCCAGCAGCTCCCGGACGGATGCTAACTATGGCTACACCTTC.

This chain uses TRBV5-1 with TRBJ2-7, with 7 bases fitting TRBD1. The germline gives CDR1 SGHRS, CDR2 YFSETQ. V lost 4 bases to trimming and J lost 7 bases; unmatched junction nucleotides: 2. This CDR3 is built from 11 residues. DNA of the CDR3: TGCGCCAGCAGCCCGGACAGGGAGCAGTACTTC. Protein: CASSPDREQYF.

The sample holds a few counts of this clone. The rearrangement joins TRBV27 to TRBJ2-7, with D hard to call. CDR3 length: 12 amino acids. Germline V CDR1 and CDR2: MNHEY, SMNVEV (reference sequence). V dropped 4 bases and J dropped 7 bases, with 11 bases sitting between them. CDR3 loop: CASSYAGREQYF. Here the CDR3 DNA reads TGTGCCAGCAGTTACGCTGGGCGGGAGCAGTACTTC.

V usage is TRBV11-2 and J usage is TRBJ2-1; 14 nucleotides line up with TRBD2. V lost 4 bases and J lost 7; bases outside the gene matches: 6. CDR1 and CDR2 (germline): SGHAT, FQNNGV. CDR3 size: 16 residues. The CDR3 loop is CASSSNRLAGGNEQFF. CDR3 sequence (DNA): TGTGCCAGCAGCTCTAATCGACTAGCGGGAGGGAATGAGCAGTTCTTC.

The gene calls are TRBV5-1 and TRBJ2-7; D is possibly TRBD1 (5 bases). CDR1 is SGHRS and CDR2 is YFSETQ in the germline V gene. V shed 4 bases and J shed 7 bases, with 21 bases lying between them. The CDR3 is 15 residues long. This CDR3 reads CASSQGQALLWEQYF. The CDR3 DNA reads as TGCGCCAGCAGCCAGGGCCAAGCCCTCTTGTGGGAGCAGTACTTC.

In its sample, this clone was seen many times. Other DNA sequences in this sample translate to the same CDR3. V usage is TRBV18 and J usage is TRBJ2-5; TRBD1 is a possible D gene (6 bases). V dropped 2 bases and J dropped 5 bases, with 12 bases sitting between them. The CDR3 loop spans 14 amino acids. CDR1 is KGHSH, CDR2 LQKENI, per germline. CDR3 bases: TGTGCCAGCTCACCAACAGGGCAGGGGGAGACCCAGTACTTC. Residues: CASSPTGQGETQYF.